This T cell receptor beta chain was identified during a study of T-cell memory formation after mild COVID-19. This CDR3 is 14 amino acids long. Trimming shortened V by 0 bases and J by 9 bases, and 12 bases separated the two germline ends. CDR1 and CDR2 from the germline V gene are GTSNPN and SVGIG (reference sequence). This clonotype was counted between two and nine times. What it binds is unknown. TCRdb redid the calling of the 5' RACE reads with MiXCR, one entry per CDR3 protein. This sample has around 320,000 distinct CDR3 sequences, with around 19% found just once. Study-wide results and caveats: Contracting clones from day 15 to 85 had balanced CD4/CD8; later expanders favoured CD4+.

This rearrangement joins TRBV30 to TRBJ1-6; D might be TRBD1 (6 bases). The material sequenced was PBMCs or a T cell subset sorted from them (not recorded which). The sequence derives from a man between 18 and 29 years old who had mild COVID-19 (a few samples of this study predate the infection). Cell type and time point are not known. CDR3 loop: CAWSVALGGSPLHF. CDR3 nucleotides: TGTGCCTGGAGTGTCGCGCTAGGGGGTTCACCCCTCCACTTT.